The present T cell receptor beta chain was sequenced within a study of shared clonotypes between healthy human individuals. General study results and limits: Roughly 5.3% of naive CD4 clonotypes were common to a handful of donors. Collection of samples was limited to blood; tissue repertoires likely differ.

Germline CDR1 reads SQVTM; CDR2 reads ANQGSEA. V lost 7 bases and J lost 4; bases outside the gene matches: 13. This CDR3 has 14 amino acids. Using immunoSEQ multiplex PCR, the repertoire was profiled, and TCRdb retains in-frame clones only, with some absent. The data hold over a million clones, with approximately 98% observed a single time. As regards this clone: Its antigen is still unknown.

The TCR originated in a man aged 25 to 40 in good health. Sequencing was carried out using naive CD4+ T cells sorted from blood. Sample subset: CD45RA+ positively selected. This chain joins TRBV29-1 and TRBJ2-7, with 7 bases fitting TRBD1. CDR3 in amino acids: CSAVQGISSYEQYF. As DNA, the CDR3 is TGCAGCGCCGTACAGGGGATATCTTCGTACGAGCAGTACTTC.